Given below is one TCR beta chain in context. The data are from a study of glioma-infiltrating T cells after dendritic cell vaccination. As for time point: after dendritic cell vaccination, including at tumor progression/relapse. Patients had residual fresh-frozen tumor tissue and more than two years of survival data. Germline lookup yields CDR1 MGHRA and CDR2 YSYEKL. This CDR3 is built from 18 residues. Deletions cut 0 bases from V and 4 bases from J, with 16 bases between. Primers: 60 V beta forward and 13 J beta reverse. Sequenced by immunoSEQ multiplex PCR; TCRdb stores in-frame clones only, minus some. This table holds 75,000 to 85,000 clones, 87% found once.

The TCR originated in a human donor with glioblastoma. J is TRBJ2-6 and V is TRBV4-1; no definite D call. The material was blood, obtained after dendritic cell vaccination. As DNA, the CDR3 is TGCGCCAGCAGCCAAGATCGCTCGTACGGGTACGGGGCCAACGTCCTGACTTTC. It specifies CASSQDRSYGYGANVLTF.